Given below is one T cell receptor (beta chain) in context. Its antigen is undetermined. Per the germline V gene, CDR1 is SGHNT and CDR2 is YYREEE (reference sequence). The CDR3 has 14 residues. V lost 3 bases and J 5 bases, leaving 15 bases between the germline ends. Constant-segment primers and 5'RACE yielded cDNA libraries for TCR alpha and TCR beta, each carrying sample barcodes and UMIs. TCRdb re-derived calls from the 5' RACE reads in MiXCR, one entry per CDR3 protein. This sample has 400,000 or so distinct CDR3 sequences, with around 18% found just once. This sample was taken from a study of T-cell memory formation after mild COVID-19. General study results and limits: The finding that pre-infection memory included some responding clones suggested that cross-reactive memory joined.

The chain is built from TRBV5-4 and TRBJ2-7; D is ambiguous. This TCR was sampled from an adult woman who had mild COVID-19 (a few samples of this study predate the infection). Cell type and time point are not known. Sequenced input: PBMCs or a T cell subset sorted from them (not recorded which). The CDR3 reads CASSSSLGAHEQYF. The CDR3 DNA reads TGTGCCAGCAGCTCTTCGTTAGGCGCTCACGAGCAGTACTTC.